Below, one T cell receptor (beta chain) is given with its context. Its antigen is as yet unknown. This record comes from a study of shared clonotypes between healthy human individuals. Study results and caveats: Shared clonotypes across all four donors exceeded non-shared ones in generation probability.

Looked up from germline, CDR1 is MNHEY and CDR2 is SMNVEV (reference sequence). Trimming removed 5 bases from V and 0 bases from J, with 17 bases in between. This CDR3 is 16 amino acids long. Some 30,000 T cell genomes (roughly 0.2 ug DNA) went into each sorted-subset replicate. Assay: immunoSEQ multiplex PCR; the TCRdb copy retains only in-frame clones and omits some. The repertoire holds around 2.1 million clones, with approximately 94% as singletons. CD45RO negativity and positive selection for CCR7 defined naive CD8 cells, a population that excluded terminally differentiated effector memory CD45RA+ cells.

The V and J genes are TRBV27 and TRBJ2-7; perhaps TRBD1 as D (6 bases). This clonotype originated in a man aged 18 to 30 in good health. Some clones in this sample may be carry-over from other donors' samples. Material: naive CD8+ T cells from PBMCs. The CDR3: CASSPSTGILSYEQYF. The DNA for the CDR3 is TGTGCCAGCAGTCCCTCGACAGGCATCCTCTCCTACGAGCAGTACTTC.